This T cell receptor beta chain was observed in a study of beta chain features in type 1 diabetes. Study-wide points: Patients showed naive, central memory and Treg TCRB repertoires that appeared more similar than those of healthy donors. A moderate, significant TCRB CDR3 shortening appeared in type 1 diabetes across four CD4+ subsets.

This clone was found a few times. Its specificity is not known. Sequenced material consisted of expressed TCRB transcripts (all of the isolated RNA was reverse transcribed). Profiling relied on immunoSEQ multiplex PCR, and the TCRdb table lists in-frame clones only, not all of them. The sample holds around 650,000 clones, around 12% seen once. With 2 bases clipped from V and 7 bases from J, the junction kept 4 bases outside the gene matches. Germline loops: CDR1 MNHEY, CDR2 SVGAGI. The CDR3 sequence is 14 residues long. This receptor was identified in a man between 25 and 39 years old with type 1 diabetes. This chain uses TRBV6-5 with TRBJ1-4; TRBD1 matches 7 bases. The sequencing sample was made of naive CD4+ T cells from blood. This CDR3 reads CASSYTGAPEKLFF. CDR3 DNA sequence: TGTGCCAGCAGTTACACAGGGGCCCCTGAAAAACTGTTTTTT.